This section outlines one TCR beta chain sequence together with its context. This clonotype appeared many times. The target of this receptor is not known. Base qualities were left out, and no much larger clone turns up one base away. The sample is drawn from a study of CD8+CD57+ T cells in acquired aplastic anemia (dated by TCRdb to the late 2010s). A note on the overall study: Extracted DNA from sorted CD4+ and CD8+ cells averaged about 2.9 ug, ranging from roughly 0.17 to 27.4 ug. Mean read counts for healthy donor samples were about 9.8 million for CD4+ cells and around 11 million for CD8+ cells.

Overall study results and their limits: Around 27 CD8+ CDR3 sequences were shared between patients and controls but appeared highly expressed in patients and within their immunodominant clones. Patients and healthy controls showed no significant difference in CD8+ Simpson's diversity (P=0.060).

From the cysteine through the phenylalanine, the CDR3 covers 16 amino acids. Just the 48-base CDR3 DNA is kept, in frame starting at base 1. For CDR1 and CDR2, the germline V gene (reference sequence) lists LNHNV and YYDKDF. V is reduced by 0 bases and J by 0 bases, leaving a spacing of 9 bases between them. The study deep-sequenced TCR repertoires of sorted CD4+ and CD8+ blood T cells from severe aplastic anemia patients and healthy subjects. Ficoll-Paque density gradient centrifugation was used to isolate peripheral blood mononuclear cells. Before DNA extraction, CD4+ and CD8+ T cells were sorted with FACS or magnetic beads. Genomic DNA served as template for TCR beta VDJ combination and CDR3 sequence profiling. An Illumina HiSeq 2000 was the platform used for TCR repertoire sequencing. From the authors' description of their analysis: TRBV/TRBJ rearrangement plots, CDR3 size and DJ length profiles, and Simpson's diversity index were used to assess repertoires. The most abundant DNA sequence in the deep sequencing data was taken as the immunodominant clone. CDR3 amino acid sequences were checked for sharing across subjects and were also compared against the VDJdb database and published repertoires. TCRdb trimmed public reads at Q25 via fastp, called clones via MiXCR and kept in-frame beta chains. For every CDR3 protein sequence, its rows merge into one entry that carries the most common genes and DNA. The V and J calls reflect TCRdb's pipeline rather than the authors' work. Recorded for this sample are about 210,000 distinct CDR3 sequences; 30% to 40% of them occurred a single time. The ten largest clones capture around 1.1% of the sample.

Sequenced: sorted CD4+, CD8+, or CD8+CD57+ T cells (not recorded which) from PBMCs. The sequence came from a human donor in good health, serving as a control. Recombination connected TRBV15 to TRBJ1-5; the D segment cannot be called with confidence. Here is the DNA: TGTGCCACCAGCAGAGAAGGAGGGTTTAGCAATCAGCCCCAGCATTTT. The translation is CATSREGGFSNQPQHF. The reference TRBV15 and TRBJ1-5 proteins fill in what lies around the CDR3, so the full variable domain reads DAMVIQNPRYQVTQFGKPVTLSCSQTLNHNVMYWYQQKSSQAPKLLFHYYDKDFNNEADTPDNFQSRRPNTSFCFLDIRSPGLGDTAMYLCATSREGGFSNQPQHFGDGTRLSIL.